The 27 T cell receptor beta chains given below trace back to one sample, sequenced in a study of blood T cell repertoires in COVID-19. TCRdb's copy holds only in-frame clones and misses some; the assay was immunoSEQ multiplex PCR. The table shows about 69,000 clones, with roughly 90% occurring only once. Sequencing was carried out using peripheral blood. Every receptor here comes from a middle-aged man with acute or convalescent COVID-19.

V usage is TRBV5-1 and J usage is TRBJ1-1; maybe TRBD1 (5 bases). Trimming pared 4 bases from V and 6 bases from J, leaving 16 bases between. The CDR3 spans 14 residues. Germline CDR1 SGHRS, CDR2 YFSETQ. CDR3 nucleotides: TGCGCCAGCAGCGGGTTTGGGGGGACCGCTGAAGCTTTCTTT. It is translated as CASSGFGGTAEAFF.

J is TRBJ1-2 and V is TRBV5-8; D is unclear. The germline V gene encodes CDR1 SGHTS and CDR2 YDEGEE. The CDR3 loop spans 15 amino acids. Trimming took 4 bases from V and 0 from J, leaving 13 bases between them. CDR3 bases: TGTGCCAGCAGCCACTGGGGAGGTGCTAACTATGGCTACACCTTC. The encoded protein is CASSHWGGANYGYTF.

This clone has a single count. The rearrangement links TRBV5-4 to TRBJ2-3; 15 bases map to TRBD2. V dropped 4 bases and J dropped 7; count of bases not matched to a gene: 4. Germline CDR1 and CDR2: SGHNT and YYREEE (reference sequence). The CDR3 spans 15 residues. The CDR3 loop reads CASSPGLAGGNTQYF. As DNA, the CDR3 is TGTGCCAGCAGCCCTGGACTAGCGGGAGGGAATACGCAGTATTTT. The variable domain in full, with the rest retrieved from reference TRBV5-4 and TRBJ2-3, is ETGVTQSPTHLIKTRGQQVTLRCSSQSGHNTVSWYQQALGQGPQFIFQYYREEENGRGNFPPRFSGLQFPNYSSELNVNALELDDSALYLCASSPGLAGGNTQYFGPGTRLTVL.

The rearrangement joins TRBV24-1 to TRBJ2-3, with a weak D call TRBD1 (6 bases). Deletions cut 3 bases from V and 4 bases from J, with 13 bases between. The CDR3 is made up of 15 amino acids. Germline V gene sequence: CDR1 KGHDR, CDR2 SFDVKD. The CDR3, as DNA: TGTGCCACCAGTGATACGGGACAACCCCCAGATACGCAGTATTTT. Translating it yields CATSDTGQPPDTQYF.

The CDR3 DNA is TGTGCCAGCAGTTACGAACAGGGGAACACTGAAGCTTTCTTT. Residues: CASSYEQGNTEAFF. V and J are TRBV6-6 and TRBJ1-1; a weak D match, TRBD1 (6 bases). Per the germline V gene, CDR1 is MNHNY and CDR2 is SVGAGI (reference sequence). This CDR3 is built from 14 residues. Trimming removed 2 bases from V and 1 base from J, with 8 bases in between.

This chain connects TRBV29-1 to TRBJ2-1, with a tentative D call TRBD1 (5 bases). V lost 3 bases to trimming and J lost 9 bases, with 18 bases between them. This CDR3 has 14 amino acids. The germline CDR1 and CDR2 sequences are SQVTM and ANQGSEA. The CDR3 loop reads CSVEDPEGVSEQFF. CDR3 nucleotide sequence: TGCAGCGTTGAGGATCCCGAAGGGGTGAGTGAGCAGTTCTTC.

This clone came up a few times. The V gene is TRBV5-1, the J gene TRBJ2-3; TRBD2 is a possible D gene (6 bases). The length of the CDR3 is 15 residues. CDR1 and CDR2 (germline): SGHRS, YFSETQ. V was trimmed by 2 bases and J by 6 bases, leaving 16 bases between them. CDR3 nucleotides: TGCGCCAGCAGCTTCGGGTACGGGAGTGGGGATACGCAGTATTTT. Residues: CASSFGYGSGDTQYF.

The rearrangement joins TRBV24-1 to TRBJ1-5; D might be TRBD1 (6 bases). V lost 3 bases and J 6 bases, leaving 11 bases between the germline ends. The germline gives CDR1 KGHDR, CDR2 SFDVKD. The CDR3 totals 14 residues. CDR3 sequence reads: CATSDTGLSQPQHF. The CDR3 DNA reads as TGTGCCACCAGTGATACAGGGTTGTCTCAGCCCCAGCATTTT.

The gene calls are TRBV11-2 and TRBJ2-3, with 10 positions matching TRBD2. Losses at the gene ends were 5 bases for V and 4 bases for J; bases not matched to a gene: 6. The V gene's germline CDR1 is SGHAT and CDR2 FQNNGV. This CDR3 is built from 15 residues. CDR3 DNA sequence: TGTGCCAGCAGCCTGACAGCGGGAGGGCCAGATACGCAGTATTTT. Protein product: CASSLTAGGPDTQYF.

The rearrangement joins TRBV4-1 to TRBJ2-1; the match to TRBD1 covers 9 bases. This CDR3 has 16 residues. V dropped 2 bases and J dropped 9; count of bases not matched to a gene: 11. Germline assignment: CDR1 MGHRA and CDR2 YSYEKL. DNA for the CDR3: TGCGCCAGCAGCCAACGGGACAGGGACTCGCGGGGTGAGCAGTTCTTC. The encoded protein is CASSQRDRDSRGEQFF.

The chain employs TRBV6-6 and TRBJ2-1; D might be TRBD1 (6 bases). Germline V gives CDR1 MNHNY, CDR2 SVGAGI (reference sequence). The CDR3 length is 15 residues. Trimming shortened V by 1 base and J by 5 bases, and 12 bases separated the two germline ends. CDR3 DNA: TGTGCCAGCAGTTACTATACCCGGGACAACAATGAGCAGTTCTTC. Translating gives CASSYYTRDNNEQFF.

This chain uses TRBV6-5 with TRBJ1-3; weak D call: TRBD1 (6 bases). The germline V gene encodes CDR1 MNHEY and CDR2 SVGAGI. The CDR3 has 14 amino acids. The V and J ends lost 7 bases and 1 base respectively, with 11 bases between them. CDR3 DNA sequence: TGTGCCAGCACTAGTGACAGGTCTGGAAACACCATATATTTT. Protein sequence: CASTSDRSGNTIYF.

Notes on this clone: This sample includes further DNA sequences coding for the same CDR3. This chain uses TRBV3-1 (or the pseudogene TRBV3-2) with TRBJ2-7, with 13 bases aligning to TRBD2. The junction had 1 base not matched to a gene; V was cut back by 4 bases and J by 1 base. This CDR3 has 15 amino acids. The germline V gene encodes CDR1 LGHDT and CDR2 YNNKEL (reference sequence). The CDR3 DNA is TGTGCCAGCAGCCCGGGACTAGCGGGGTCCTACGAGCAGTACTTC. This gives the protein CASSPGLAGSYEQYF.

The rearrangement joins TRBV6-5 to TRBJ1-1; D ambiguous. V lost 6 bases and J 0 bases, leaving 14 bases between the germline ends. The CDR3 extends over 15 amino acids. The V gene's germline CDR1 is MNHEY and CDR2 SVGAGI. CDR3 sequence reads: CASSLRERLNTEAFF. Written as DNA, the CDR3 is TGTGCCAGCAGCCTGAGAGAGAGGTTGAACACTGAAGCTTTCTTT.

This chain links TRBV24-1 with TRBJ2-3, with D possibly TRBD2 on 6 matching bases. V shed 4 bases and J shed 4 bases, with 17 bases lying between them. The germline gives CDR1 KGHDR, CDR2 SFDVKD. The CDR3 extends over 16 amino acids. CDR3 sequence: CATSEPTPGGADTQYF. The CDR3 DNA follows: TGTGCCACCAGTGAACCGACCCCAGGAGGGGCAGATACGCAGTATTTT.

The chain couples TRBV9 to TRBJ2-5, with 8 nucleotides matching TRBD2. The germline CDR1 and CDR2 sequences are SGDLS and YYNGEE. Unmatched junction bases numbered 7, after V lost 0 bases and J lost 3 bases. The CDR3 consists of 16 residues. The CDR3 DNA follows: TGTGCCAGCAGCGTAGGGGCGGGAGGTTGGGAAGAGACCCAGTACTTC. It is translated as CASSVGAGGWEETQYF.

The rearrangement uses TRBV5-1 and TRBJ2-7, with TRBD2 identical over 9 bases. The CDR3 is 13 amino acids. V shed 5 bases, J shed 7 bases, and the junction held 7 bases outside the gene matches. Germline CDR1 SGHRS, CDR2 YFSETQ. CDR3: CASRASGTGEQYF. The DNA of the CDR3 is TGCGCCAGCAGGGCTAGCGGGACGGGAGAGCAGTACTTC.

This chain uses TRBV11-3 with TRBJ2-5; the D gene is possibly TRBD1 (5 bases). Germline CDR1 and CDR2: SGHNT and YENEEA. V was cut by 8 bases and J by 3 bases, with 13 bases left in between. The CDR3 extends over 13 amino acids. This CDR3 reads CASRPDNEETQYF. For the CDR3, the DNA is TGTGCCAGCCGACCGGACAACGAAGAGACCCAGTACTTC.

V usage is TRBV7-9 and J usage is TRBJ2-3, with 8 bases aligning to TRBD2. The CDR3 sequence is 18 residues long. V lost 5 bases to trimming and J lost 1 base; unmatched junction nucleotides: 14. Germline V gene sequence: CDR1 SEHNR, CDR2 FQNEAQ (reference sequence). The CDR3 loop is CASSPKTSGRLGTDTQYF. DNA for the CDR3: TGTGCCAGCAGCCCGAAAACTAGCGGCCGTCTGGGCACAGATACGCAGTATTTT. Full variable domain (outside the CDR3, taken from reference TRBV7-9 and TRBJ2-3): DTGVSQNPRHKITKRGQNVTFRCDPISEHNRLYWYRQTLGQGPEFLTYFQNEAQLEKSRLLSDRFSAERPKGSFSTLEIQRTEQGDSAMYLCASSPKTSGRLGTDTQYFGPGTRLTVL.

The V call is TRBV24-1, the J call TRBJ2-5, with D possibly matching TRBD2 (6 bases). The germline gives CDR1 KGHDR, CDR2 SFDVKD. The CDR3 consists of 11 residues. Trimming took 9 bases from V and 7 from J, leaving 11 bases between them. The CDR3: CATGTEGTQYF. CDR3 DNA: TGTGCCACCGGGACTGAAGGGACCCAGTACTTC.

The V gene is TRBV5-1, the J gene TRBJ1-1; the D gene is possibly TRBD1 (5 bases). This CDR3 spans 13 amino acids. Germline V gives CDR1 SGHRS, CDR2 YFSETQ. Trimming cost V 0 bases and J 7 bases, with 10 bases left between them. For the CDR3, the DNA is TGCGCCAGCAGCTTGGCCGGGGGAGATGAAGCTTTCTTT. Translated: CASSLAGGDEAFF.

This rearrangement joins TRBV7-6 to TRBJ2-7; D is uncertain. In germline, CDR1 is SGHVS, CDR2 FNYEAQ. V shed 0 bases and J shed 2 bases, with 11 bases lying between them. This CDR3 has 15 amino acids. CDR3 bases: TGTGCCAGCAGCTTAGCATATGGGCCCACCTACGAGCAGTACTTC. This translates into CASSLAYGPTYEQYF.

The CDR3 DNA sequence: TGTGCCAGCAGTTATTTAGGGACAGGGCAAACCTTC. Encoded protein: CASSYLGTGQTF. The V gene is TRBV6-5, the J gene TRBJ1-2, with TRBD1 identical over 9 bases. Trimming removed 3 bases from V and 14 bases from J; junction bases left unmatched: 7. CDR1 MNHEY and CDR2 SVGAGI come from the germline V gene. There are 12 residues in the CDR3.

The CDR3 spells CSVATSLARAEQYF. The CDR3 DNA reads TGCAGCGTCGCTACCTCCCTAGCGCGGGCCGAGCAGTACTTC. This rearrangement joins TRBV29-1 to TRBJ2-7; D may be TRBD2 (6 bases). The CDR3 sequence is 14 residues long. Germline V gives CDR1 SQVTM, CDR2 ANQGSEA. Trimming took 6 bases from V and 6 from J, leaving 21 bases between them.

The chain employs TRBV28 and TRBJ2-4; no firm D call. This CDR3 spans 16 amino acids. V lost 5 bases, J lost 1 base, and 15 bases lay in between. CDR1 is MDHEN and CDR2 is SYDVKM in the germline V gene. The chain's CDR3 is CASSPPAGMAKNIQYF. The CDR3 coding sequence is TGTGCCAGCAGTCCCCCGGCAGGAATGGCCAAAAACATTCAGTACTTC.

V is TRBV6-2 or TRBV6-3 and J is TRBJ2-1; 16 nucleotides agree with TRBD2. After removal of 5 bases from V and 4 bases from J, the junction contained 8 bases not matched to a gene. Germline CDR1 MNHEY, CDR2 SVGEGT. CDR3 length: 18 residues. The CDR3 nucleotides are TGTGCCAGCAGTACGGGACTAGCGGGAGGGCCGTATTACAATGAGCAGTTCTTC. The encoded protein is CASSTGLAGGPYYNEQFF.

This clone was observed at least ten times. This rearrangement joins TRBV6-5 to TRBJ2-7; a possible D gene is TRBD2 (5 bases). Germline V gene lookup returns CDR1 MNHEY and CDR2 SVGAGI. This CDR3 contains 15 residues. V lost 2 bases to trimming and J lost 0 bases, with 11 bases between them. CDR3 loop: CASSYREFPSYEQYF. The CDR3 DNA sequence: TGTGCCAGCAGTTACAGGGAGTTCCCCTCCTACGAGCAGTACTTC.